This is a list of T cell receptor beta chains from one sample in a study of tumor-infiltrating lymphocytes in primary liver carcinoma. Via MiXCR, TCRdb re-called the multiplex PCR reads, giving one row per CDR3 protein. Among 50,000 to 70,000 distinct CDR3 sequences listed, roughly 70% were seen once. The sequencing sample was made of liver tumor tissue from sampling region 2. The receptor source for this set is a man aged 40-50 years with primary liver carcinoma and hepatitis B virus infection. Each CDR3 is given with its conserved first and last residue. Each record gives: D gene, V gene, J gene, clone size, CDR3 protein, CDR3 DNA. The D gene is left open where the match is weak. Size values are once, few and many counts, or a class for expanded clones, and some rows have none.

d_gene: NA
v_gene: TRBV12-3/TRBV12-4
j_gene: TRBJ1-2
abundance: few
CDR3aa: CASSTHLNYGYTF
CDR3nt: TGTGCCAGCAGTACACATCTTAACTATGGCTACACCTTC

d_gene: NA
v_gene: TRBV11-2
j_gene: TRBJ2-2
abundance: NA
CDR3aa: CASGLAGPGEMFF
CDR3nt: TGTGCCAGTGGCTTAGCAGGGCCCGGGGAGATGTTCTTT

d_gene: TRBD1
v_gene: TRBV29-1
j_gene: TRBJ1-2
abundance: NA
CDR3aa: CSVSGQGTGNYGYTF
CDR3nt: TGCAGCGTGTCGGGACAGGGGACCGGCAACTATGGCTACACCTTC

d_gene: NA
v_gene: TRBV29-1
j_gene: TRBJ1-5
abundance: NA
CDR3aa: CSVGYTGSRQPQPF
CDR3nt: TGCAGCGTTGGATACACAGGGAGCCGACAGCCCCAGCCTTTT

d_gene: TRBD1
v_gene: TRBV12-3/TRBV12-4
j_gene: TRBJ2-3
abundance: NA
CDR3aa: CAIRGTPSTDTQYF
CDR3nt: TGTGCCATCAGGGGGACCCCTAGCACAGATACTCAGTATTTT

d_gene: NA
v_gene: TRBV4-1
j_gene: TRBJ2-5
abundance: many
CDR3aa: CASSWGDTQETQYF
CDR3nt: TGCGCCAGCAGCTGGGGGGACACCCAAGAGACCCAGTACTTC

d_gene: TRBD2
v_gene: TRBV10-3
j_gene: TRBJ2-3
abundance: many
CDR3aa: CAISESSSGHKVAQYF
CDR3nt: TGTGCCATCAGTGAGTCGTCTAGCGGACATAAGGTCGCGCAGTATTTT

d_gene: TRBD1
v_gene: TRBV6-5
j_gene: TRBJ1-1
abundance: NA
CDR3aa: CVSSYRGTGTEAFF
CDR3nt: TGTGTCAGCAGTTACAGGGGGACAGGCACTGAAGCTTTCTTT

d_gene: NA
v_gene: TRBV11-2
j_gene: TRBJ1-5
abundance: NA
CDR3aa: CASSPDRGSNQLQQF
CDR3nt: TGTGCAAGCAGCCCGGATAGGGGTAGCAATCAGCTCCAGCAATTT

d_gene: TRBD2
v_gene: TRBV11-2
j_gene: TRBJ2-3
abundance: NA
CDR3aa: CASSRRTSGSSTDTQYF
CDR3nt: TGTGCCAGCAGCCGCCGGACTAGCGGGTCTAGCACAGATACGCAGTATTTT

d_gene: NA
v_gene: TRBV6-6
j_gene: TRBJ2-7
abundance: NA
CDR3aa: CARSPGTGNEQYF
CDR3nt: TGTGCCAGGAGCCCCGGGACTGGTAACGAGCAGTACTTC

d_gene: TRBD2
v_gene: TRBV12-3/TRBV12-4
j_gene: TRBJ2-4
abundance: NA
CDR3aa: CVSKRAGEGNIRYF
CDR3nt: TGTGTCAGCAAGAGAGCGGGAGAGGGAAACATTCGGTATTTC

d_gene: TRBD1
v_gene: TRBV6-6
j_gene: TRBJ1-5
abundance: NA
CDR3aa: CASIWVQGADNNQPQHF
CDR3nt: TGTGCCAGCATTTGGGTTCAGGGGGCGGATAACAATCAGCCCCAGCATTTT

d_gene: NA
v_gene: TRBV6-1
j_gene: TRBJ1-1
abundance: once
CDR3aa: CASRRQWAVTEAFF
CDR3nt: TGTGCCAGTCGAAGACAGTGGGCTGTGACAGAAGCTTTCTTT

d_gene: NA
v_gene: TRBV11-2
j_gene: TRBJ1-3
abundance: NA
CDR3aa: CASSCFEGAGNTIYF
CDR3nt: TGTGCAAGCAGCTGTTTTGAAGGGGCTGGAAACACCATATATTTT